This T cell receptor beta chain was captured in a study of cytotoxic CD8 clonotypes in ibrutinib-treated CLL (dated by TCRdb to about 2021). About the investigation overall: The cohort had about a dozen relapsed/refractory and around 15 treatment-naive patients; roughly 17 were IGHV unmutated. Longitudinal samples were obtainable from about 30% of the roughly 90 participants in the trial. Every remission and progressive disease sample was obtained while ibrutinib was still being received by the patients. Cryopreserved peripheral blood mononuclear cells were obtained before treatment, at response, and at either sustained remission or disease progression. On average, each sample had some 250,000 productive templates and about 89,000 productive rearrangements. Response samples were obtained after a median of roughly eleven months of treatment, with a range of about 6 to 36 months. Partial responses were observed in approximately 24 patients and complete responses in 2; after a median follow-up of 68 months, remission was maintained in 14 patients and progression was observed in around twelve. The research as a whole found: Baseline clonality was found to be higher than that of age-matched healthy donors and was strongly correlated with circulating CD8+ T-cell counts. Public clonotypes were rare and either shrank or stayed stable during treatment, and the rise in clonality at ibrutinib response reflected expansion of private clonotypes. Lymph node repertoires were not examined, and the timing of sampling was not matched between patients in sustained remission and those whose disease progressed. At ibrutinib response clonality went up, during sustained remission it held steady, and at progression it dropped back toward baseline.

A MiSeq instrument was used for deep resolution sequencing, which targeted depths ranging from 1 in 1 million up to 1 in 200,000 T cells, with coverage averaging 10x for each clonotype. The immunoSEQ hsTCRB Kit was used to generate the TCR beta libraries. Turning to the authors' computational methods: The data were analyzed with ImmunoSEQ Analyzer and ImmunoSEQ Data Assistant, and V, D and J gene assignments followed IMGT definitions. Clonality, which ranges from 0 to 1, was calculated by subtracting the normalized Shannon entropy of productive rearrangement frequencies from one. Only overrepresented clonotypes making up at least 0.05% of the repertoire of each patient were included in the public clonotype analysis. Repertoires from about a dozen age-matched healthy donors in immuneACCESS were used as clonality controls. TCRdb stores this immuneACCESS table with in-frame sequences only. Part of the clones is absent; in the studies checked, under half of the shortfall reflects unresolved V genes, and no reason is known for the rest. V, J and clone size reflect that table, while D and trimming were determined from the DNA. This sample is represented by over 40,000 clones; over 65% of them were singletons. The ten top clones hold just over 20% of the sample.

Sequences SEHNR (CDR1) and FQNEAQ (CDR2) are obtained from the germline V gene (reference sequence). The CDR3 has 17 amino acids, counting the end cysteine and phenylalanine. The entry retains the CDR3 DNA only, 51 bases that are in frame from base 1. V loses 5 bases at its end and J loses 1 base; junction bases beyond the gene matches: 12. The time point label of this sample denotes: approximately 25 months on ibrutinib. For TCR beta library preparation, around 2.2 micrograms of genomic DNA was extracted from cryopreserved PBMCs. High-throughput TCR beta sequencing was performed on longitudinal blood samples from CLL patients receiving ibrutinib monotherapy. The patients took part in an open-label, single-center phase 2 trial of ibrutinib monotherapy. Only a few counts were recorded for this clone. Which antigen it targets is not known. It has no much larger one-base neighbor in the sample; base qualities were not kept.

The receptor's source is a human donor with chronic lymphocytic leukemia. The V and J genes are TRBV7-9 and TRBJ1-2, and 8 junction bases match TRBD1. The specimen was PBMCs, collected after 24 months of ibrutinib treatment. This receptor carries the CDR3 CASSPRDRSYINYGYTF. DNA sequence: TGTGCCAGCAGCCCACGGGACAGGAGTTACATTAACTATGGCTACACCTTC.